A selection of T cell receptor beta chains follows, all from one sample in a study of graft-versus-host responses after intestinal transplantation. Produced via immunoSEQ multiplex PCR; TCRdb's table is partial and in-frame only. The sample lists under 100,000 clones, roughly 93% occurring once. What these receptors recognize is not known. Source: unstimulated CD4+ T cells sorted from spleen or lymph node cells, taken before transplant. These TCRs come from a human donor who was the organ donor for an intestinal transplant. Both conserved end residues are part of each CDR3. A D gene is named only where the DNA matches it firmly. Not every row has a clone size; where given, it reads once, few, many or a size class.

j_call d_call clone_size v_call cdr3_aa cdr3_nt
TRBJ1-6 . . TRBV27 CASSLDRVNSPLHF TGTGCCAGCAGTTTAGACCGAGTTAATTCACCCCTCCACTTT
TRBJ2-5 . . TRBV28 CASSFLGLETQYF TGTGCCAGCAGTTTTTTGGGGTTGGAGACCCAGTACTTC
TRBJ2-7 TRBD1 . TRBV28 CASGTGIHEQYF TGTGCCAGCGGGACAGGTATACACGAGCAGTACTTC
TRBJ2-1 . . TRBV11-1 CASSLWDKNEQFF TGTGCCAGCAGCTTATGGGACAAAAATGAGCAGTTCTTC
TRBJ1-6 TRBD1 . TRBV18 CASSRDRGLNNSPLHF TGTGCCAGCTCCAGGGACAGGGGGCTTAATAATTCACCCCTCCACTTT
TRBJ2-7 TRBD1 few TRBV7-9 CASSFSDRDYEQYF TGTGCCAGCAGTTTCTCGGACAGGGACTACGAGCAGTACTTC
TRBJ2-2 . . TRBV4-2 CASSQDSGELFF TGTGCCAGCAGCCAAGACTCCGGGGAGCTGTTTTTT
TRBJ1-5 . . TRBV7-8 CASSLAGGSNQPQHF TGTGCCAGCAGCTTAGCGGGGGGCAGCAATCAGCCCCAGCATTTT
TRBJ2-5 . once TRBV4-2 CASSQVGGLETQYF TGTGCCAGCAGCCAAGTGGGGGGCTTGGAGACCCAGTACTTC
TRBJ2-2 TRBD1 . TRBV11-2 CASKITGGTGELFF TGTGCCAGCAAAATTACAGGGGGCACCGGGGAGCTGTTTTTT
TRBJ2-1 TRBD1 once TRBV6-4 CASSDAGQGYNEQFF TGTGCCAGCAGTGACGCGGGACAGGGTTACAATGAGCAGTTCTTC
TRBJ1-1 . . TRBV7-6 CASSLVAVSEAFF TGTGCCAGCAGCTTAGTCGCGGTCAGCGAAGCTTTCTTT
TRBJ2-2 TRBD1 . TRBV6-5 CASRGTANTGELFF TGTGCCAGCAGGGGGACAGCGAACACCGGGGAGCTGTTTTTT
TRBJ1-4 TRBD1 . TRBV2 CASAAGQGGRNEKLFF TGTGCCAGCGCCGCTGGACAGGGAGGCCGTAATGAAAAACTGTTTTTT
TRBJ1-6 . . TRBV28 CASSLSVDNSPLHF TGTGCCAGCAGTTTATCTGTAGATAATTCACCCCTCCACTTT
TRBJ1-1 . . TRBV19 CASASRGRLNTEAFF TGTGCCAGTGCCTCCAGGGGACGGTTGAACACTGAAGCTTTCTTT
TRBJ2-2 . . TRBV7-9 CASSLNAQSTDGELFF TGTGCCAGCAGCTTAAACGCGCAGAGTACTGACGGGGAGCTGTTTTTT